This T cell receptor (beta chain) was captured in a study of blood T cell repertoires in COVID-19. Overall study: The samples span acute and convalescent COVID-19 from the United States, Italy and Spain. T cells, B-cell-depleted T cells, or PBMCs provided the cDNA or gDNA that served as material.

As originally analysed: Amplification of reference gene primers was used by the study to estimate nucleated cell counts. Method: immunoSEQ multiplex PCR; TCRdb's copy keeps in-frame clones and lacks some. V and J calls and clone size are those listed in that table; D and trimming were worked out from the DNA. The data show some 180,000 clones, roughly 89% seen once. The origin of this receptor is a man aged 35 to 55 with acute or convalescent COVID-19. The sequenced material came from peripheral blood.

The CDR3 bases are TGTGCCAGCAGTGAACTGATAATAGCGGGGGGGCCAATAGATACGCAGTATTTT. Protein sequence: CASSELIIAGGPIDTQYF. The rearrangement joins TRBV6-1 to TRBJ2-3, with TRBD2 matching 11 bases. After removal of 2 bases from V and 5 bases from J, the junction contained 12 bases not matched to a gene. The germline V gene has CDR1 MNHNS and CDR2 SASEGT. This CDR3 spans 18 amino acids.